The next 2 T cell receptor beta chains were all read from a single sample in a study of T cell repertoires in cytomegalovirus infection. MiXCR, run by TCRdb on the reads, gives a single entry per CDR3 protein. The table lists fewer than 200,000 distinct CDR3 sequences, 8.5% to 10% of them singletons. Sequenced input: PBMCs. The receptors were sampled from a human donor in good health (CMV status not recorded). Some clones in this sample may be carry-over from other donors' samples.

V is TRBV28 and J is TRBJ1-5; D uncertain. The CDR3 sequence is 16 residues long. Germline V CDR1 and CDR2: MDHEN, SYDVKM. Trimming pared 2 bases from V and 6 bases from J, leaving 17 bases between. The CDR3 protein is CASSLGQTLISQPQHF. The CDR3, as DNA: TGTGCCAGCAGTTTAGGCCAGACCCTCATATCTCAGCCCCAGCATTTT.

There are many counts of this clonotype. The rearrangement joins TRBV28 to TRBJ1-1; D call uncertain. Trimming stripped 6 bases from V and 4 bases from J, with 12 bases between. Per the germline V gene, CDR1 is MDHEN and CDR2 is SYDVKM. The CDR3 covers 13 residues. CDR3 coding DNA: TGTGCCAGCAGCCAGTCCGGCCCCACTGAAGCTTTCTTT. Amino acid sequence: CASSQSGPTEAFF.